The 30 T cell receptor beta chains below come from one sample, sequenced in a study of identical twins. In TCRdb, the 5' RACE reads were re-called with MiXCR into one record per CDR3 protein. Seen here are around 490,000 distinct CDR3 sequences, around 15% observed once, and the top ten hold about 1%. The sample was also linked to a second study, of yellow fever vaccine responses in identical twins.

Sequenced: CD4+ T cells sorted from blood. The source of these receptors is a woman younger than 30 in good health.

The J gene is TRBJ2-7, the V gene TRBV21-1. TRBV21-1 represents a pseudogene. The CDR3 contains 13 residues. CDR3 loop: CASSKECGNEQYF. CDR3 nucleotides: TGTGCCAGCAGCAAAGAATGTGGCAACGAGCAGTACTTC.

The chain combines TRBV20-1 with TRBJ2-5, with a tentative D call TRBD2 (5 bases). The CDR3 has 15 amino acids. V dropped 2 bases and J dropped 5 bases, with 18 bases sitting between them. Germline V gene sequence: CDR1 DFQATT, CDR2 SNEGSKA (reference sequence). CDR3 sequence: CSARPVVEERETQYF. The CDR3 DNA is TGCAGTGCTAGACCGGTTGTGGAGGAGCGGGAGACCCAGTACTTC.

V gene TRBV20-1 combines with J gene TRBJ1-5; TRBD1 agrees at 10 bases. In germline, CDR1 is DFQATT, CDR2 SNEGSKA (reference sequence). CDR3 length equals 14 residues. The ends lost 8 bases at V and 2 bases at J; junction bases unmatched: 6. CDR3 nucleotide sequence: TGCAGTCTAGAGGACAGGGGGGGCAATCAGCCCCAGCATTTT. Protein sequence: CSLEDRGGNQPQHF.

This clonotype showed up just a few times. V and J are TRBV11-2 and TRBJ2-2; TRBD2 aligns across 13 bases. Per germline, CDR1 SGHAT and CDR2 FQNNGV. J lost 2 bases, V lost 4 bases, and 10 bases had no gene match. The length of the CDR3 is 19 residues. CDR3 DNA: TGTGCCAGCAGCTCCTTTTGGACTAGCGGGGGCCAAAACACCGGGGAGCTGTTTTTT. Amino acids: CASSSFWTSGGQNTGELFF.

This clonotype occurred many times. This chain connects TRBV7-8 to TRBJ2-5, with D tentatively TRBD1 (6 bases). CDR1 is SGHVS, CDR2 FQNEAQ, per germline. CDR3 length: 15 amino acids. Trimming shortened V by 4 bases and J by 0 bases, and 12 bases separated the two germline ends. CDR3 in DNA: TGTGCCAGCAGCTCGAGACGGGACAACCAAGAGACCCAGTACTTC. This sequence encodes CASSSRRDNQETQYF.

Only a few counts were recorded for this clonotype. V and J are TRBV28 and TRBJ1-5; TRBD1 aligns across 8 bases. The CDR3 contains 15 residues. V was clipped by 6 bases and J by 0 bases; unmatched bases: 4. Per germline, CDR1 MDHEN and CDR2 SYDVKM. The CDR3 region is CASRGTGYSNQPQHF. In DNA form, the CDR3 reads TGTGCCAGCAGGGGGACAGGCTATAGCAATCAGCCCCAGCATTTT.

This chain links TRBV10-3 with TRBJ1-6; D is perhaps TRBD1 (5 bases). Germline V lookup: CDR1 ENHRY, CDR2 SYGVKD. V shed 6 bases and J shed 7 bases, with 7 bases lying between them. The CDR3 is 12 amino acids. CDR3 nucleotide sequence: TGTGCCATCAGCGGACAAAATTCACCCCTCCACTTT. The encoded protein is CAISGQNSPLHF.

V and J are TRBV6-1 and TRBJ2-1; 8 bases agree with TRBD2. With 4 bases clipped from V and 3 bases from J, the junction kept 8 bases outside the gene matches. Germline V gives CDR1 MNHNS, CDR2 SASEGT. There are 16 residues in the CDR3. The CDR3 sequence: CASSATGTRLYNEQFF. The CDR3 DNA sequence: TGTGCCAGCAGTGCCACAGGGACTAGACTCTACAATGAGCAGTTCTTC.

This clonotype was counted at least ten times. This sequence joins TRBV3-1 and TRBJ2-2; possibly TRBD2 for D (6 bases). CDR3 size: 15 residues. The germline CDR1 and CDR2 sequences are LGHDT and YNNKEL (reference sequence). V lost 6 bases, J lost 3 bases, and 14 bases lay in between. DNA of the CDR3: TGTGCCAGCAGTCCCGAAGCGGGTTACACCGGGGAGCTGTTTTTT. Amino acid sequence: CASSPEAGYTGELFF.

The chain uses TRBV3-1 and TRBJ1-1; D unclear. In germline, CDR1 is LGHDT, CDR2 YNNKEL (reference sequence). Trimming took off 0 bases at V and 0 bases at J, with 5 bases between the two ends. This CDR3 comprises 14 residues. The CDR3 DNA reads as TGTGCCAGCAGCCAAGAGGTGATGAACACTGAAGCTTTCTTT. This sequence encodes CASSQEVMNTEAFF.

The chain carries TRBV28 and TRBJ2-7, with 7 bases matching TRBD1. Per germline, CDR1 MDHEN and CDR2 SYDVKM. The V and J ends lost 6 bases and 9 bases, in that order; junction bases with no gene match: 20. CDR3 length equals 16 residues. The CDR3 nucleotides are TGTGCCAGCAGGTCCCCAAGCCGGGACAGAATCAATTCGCAGTACTTC. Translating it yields CASRSPSRDRINSQYF.

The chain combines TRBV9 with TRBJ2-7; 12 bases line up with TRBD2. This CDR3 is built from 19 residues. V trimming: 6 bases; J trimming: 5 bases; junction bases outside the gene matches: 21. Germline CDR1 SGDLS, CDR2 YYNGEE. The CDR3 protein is CASISTGWTLAGGHNEQYF. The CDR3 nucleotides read TGTGCCAGCATTTCCACCGGATGGACTCTAGCGGGGGGGCACAACGAGCAGTACTTC.

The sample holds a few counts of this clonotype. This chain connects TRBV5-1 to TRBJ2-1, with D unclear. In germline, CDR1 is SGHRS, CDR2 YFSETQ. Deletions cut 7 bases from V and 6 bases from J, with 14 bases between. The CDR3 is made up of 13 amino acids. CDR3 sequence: CASDSGLFNEQFF. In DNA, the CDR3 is TGCGCCAGCGATTCCGGGCTATTCAATGAGCAGTTCTTC. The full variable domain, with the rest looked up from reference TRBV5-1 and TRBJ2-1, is KAGVTQTPRYLIKTRGQQVTLSCSPISGHRSVSWYQQTPGQGLQFLFEYFSETQRNKGNFPGRFSGRQFSNSRSEMNVSTLELGDSALYLCASDSGLFNEQFFGPGTRLTVL.

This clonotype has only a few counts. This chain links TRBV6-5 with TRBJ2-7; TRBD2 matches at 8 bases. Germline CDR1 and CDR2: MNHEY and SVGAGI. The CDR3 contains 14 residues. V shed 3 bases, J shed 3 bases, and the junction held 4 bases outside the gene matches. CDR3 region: CASSYRGGIYEQYF. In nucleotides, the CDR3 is TGTGCCAGCAGTTATCGGGGGGGGATCTACGAGCAGTACTTC.

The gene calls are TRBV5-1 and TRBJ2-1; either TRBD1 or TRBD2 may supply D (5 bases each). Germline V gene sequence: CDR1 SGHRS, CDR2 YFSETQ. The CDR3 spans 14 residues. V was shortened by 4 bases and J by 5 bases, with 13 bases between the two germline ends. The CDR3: CASSPGASHNEQFF. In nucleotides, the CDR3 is TGCGCCAGCAGCCCCGGGGCCTCTCACAATGAGCAGTTCTTC. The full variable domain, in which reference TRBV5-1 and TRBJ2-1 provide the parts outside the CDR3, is KAGVTQTPRYLIKTRGQQVTLSCSPISGHRSVSWYQQTPGQGLQFLFEYFSETQRNKGNFPGRFSGRQFSNSRSEMNVSTLELGDSALYLCASSPGASHNEQFFGPGTRLTVL.

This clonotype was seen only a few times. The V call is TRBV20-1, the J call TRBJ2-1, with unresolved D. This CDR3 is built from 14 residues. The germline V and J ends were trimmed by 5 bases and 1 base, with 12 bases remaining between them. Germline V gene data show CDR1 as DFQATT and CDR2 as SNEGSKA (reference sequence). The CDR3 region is CSARQPLSYNEQFF. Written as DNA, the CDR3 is TGCAGTGCTCGACAACCCTTATCCTACAATGAGCAGTTCTTC.

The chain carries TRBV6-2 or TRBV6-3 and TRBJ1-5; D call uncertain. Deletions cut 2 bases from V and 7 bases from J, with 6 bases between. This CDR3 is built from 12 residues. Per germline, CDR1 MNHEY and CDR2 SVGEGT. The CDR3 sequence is CASSYGMQPQHF. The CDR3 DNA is TGTGCCAGCAGTTACGGAATGCAGCCCCAGCATTTT.

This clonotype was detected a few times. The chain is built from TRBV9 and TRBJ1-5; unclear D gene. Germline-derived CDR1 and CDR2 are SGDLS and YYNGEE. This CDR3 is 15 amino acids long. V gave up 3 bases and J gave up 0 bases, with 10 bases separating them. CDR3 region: CASSAGRYSNQPQHF. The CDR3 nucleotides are TGTGCCAGCAGCGCCGGACGGTATAGCAATCAGCCCCAGCATTTT.

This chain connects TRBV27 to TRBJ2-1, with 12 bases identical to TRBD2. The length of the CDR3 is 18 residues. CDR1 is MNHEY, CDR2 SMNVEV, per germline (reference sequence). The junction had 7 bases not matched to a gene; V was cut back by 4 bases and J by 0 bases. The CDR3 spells CASSSPSGGAVSYNEQFF. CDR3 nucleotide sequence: TGTGCCAGCAGTTCCCCTAGCGGGGGGGCCGTCTCCTACAATGAGCAGTTCTTC.

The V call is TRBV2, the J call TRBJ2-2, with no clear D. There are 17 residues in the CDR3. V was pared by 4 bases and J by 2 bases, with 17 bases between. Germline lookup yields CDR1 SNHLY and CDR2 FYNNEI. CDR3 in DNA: TGTGCCAGCAGTGTCGGACCATCCGGTATAAACACCGGGGAGCTGTTTTTT. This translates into CASSVGPSGINTGELFF.

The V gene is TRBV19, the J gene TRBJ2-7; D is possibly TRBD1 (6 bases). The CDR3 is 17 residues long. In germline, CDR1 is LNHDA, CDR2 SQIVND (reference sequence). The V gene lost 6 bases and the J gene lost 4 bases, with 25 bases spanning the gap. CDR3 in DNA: TGTGCCAGTAGACCAGGGGCAGGTGAATCCGGATCATACGAGCAGTACTTC. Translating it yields CASRPGAGESGSYEQYF.

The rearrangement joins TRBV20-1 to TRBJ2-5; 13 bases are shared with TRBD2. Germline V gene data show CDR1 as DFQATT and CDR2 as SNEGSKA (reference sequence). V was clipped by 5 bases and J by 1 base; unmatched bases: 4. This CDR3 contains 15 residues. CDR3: CSASGLAGAQETQYF. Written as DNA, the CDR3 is TGCAGTGCTTCTGGACTAGCGGGGGCCCAAGAGACCCAGTACTTC.

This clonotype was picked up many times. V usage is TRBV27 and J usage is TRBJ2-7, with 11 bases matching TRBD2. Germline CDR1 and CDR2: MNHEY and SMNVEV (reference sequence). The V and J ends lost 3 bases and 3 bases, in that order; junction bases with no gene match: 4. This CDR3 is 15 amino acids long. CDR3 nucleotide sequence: TGTGCCAGCAGTTTGACGACTAGCGGGAACTACGAGCAGTACTTC. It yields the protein CASSLTTSGNYEQYF.

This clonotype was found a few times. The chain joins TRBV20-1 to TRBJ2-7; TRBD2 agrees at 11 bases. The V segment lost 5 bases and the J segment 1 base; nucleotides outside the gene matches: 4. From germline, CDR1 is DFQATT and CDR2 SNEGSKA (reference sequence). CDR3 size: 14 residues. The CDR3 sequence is CSAETSGSSYEQYF. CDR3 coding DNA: TGCAGTGCTGAAACTAGCGGGAGTTCCTACGAGCAGTACTTC.

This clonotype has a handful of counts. The CDR3 reads CSATLGGTRSEQFF. The CDR3 DNA sequence: TGCAGTGCAACCCTCGGGGGGACTAGGAGTGAGCAGTTCTTC. This chain links TRBV20-1 with TRBJ2-1; TRBD2 agrees at 8 bases. Germline CDR1 DFQATT, CDR2 SNEGSKA (reference sequence). The CDR3 sequence is 14 residues long. V gave up 6 bases and J gave up 9 bases; unmatched junction bases: 13.

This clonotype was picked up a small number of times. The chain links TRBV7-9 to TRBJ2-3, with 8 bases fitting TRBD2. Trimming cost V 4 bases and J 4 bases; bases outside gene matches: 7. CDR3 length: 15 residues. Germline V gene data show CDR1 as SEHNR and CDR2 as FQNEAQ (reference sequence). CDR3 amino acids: CASSSRGGPADTQYF. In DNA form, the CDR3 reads TGTGCCAGCAGCTCCCGGGGGGGGCCCGCAGATACGCAGTATTTT.

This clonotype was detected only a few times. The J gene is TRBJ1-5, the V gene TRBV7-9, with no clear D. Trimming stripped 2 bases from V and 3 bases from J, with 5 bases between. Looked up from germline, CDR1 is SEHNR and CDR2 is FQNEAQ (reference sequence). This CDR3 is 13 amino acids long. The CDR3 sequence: CASSLTSNQPQHF. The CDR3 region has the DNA TGTGCCAGCAGCTTAACTTCCAATCAGCCCCAGCATTTT. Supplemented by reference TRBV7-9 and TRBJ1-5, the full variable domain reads DTGVSQNPRHKITKRGQNVTFRCDPISEHNRLYWYRQTLGQGPEFLTYFQNEAQLEKSRLLSDRFSAERPKGSFSTLEIQRTEQGDSAMYLCASSLTSNQPQHFGDGTRLSIL.

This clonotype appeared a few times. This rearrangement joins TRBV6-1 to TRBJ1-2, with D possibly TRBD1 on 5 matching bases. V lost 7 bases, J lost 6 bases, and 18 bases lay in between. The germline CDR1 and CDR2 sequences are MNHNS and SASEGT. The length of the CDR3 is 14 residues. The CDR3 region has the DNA TGTGCCAGCAACCGAGCGGGGGGGAGGGATGGCTACACCTTC. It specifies CASNRAGGRDGYTF.

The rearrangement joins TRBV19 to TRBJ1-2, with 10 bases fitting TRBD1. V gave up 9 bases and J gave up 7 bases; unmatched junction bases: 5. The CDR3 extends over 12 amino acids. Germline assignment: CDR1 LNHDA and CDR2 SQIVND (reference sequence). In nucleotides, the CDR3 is TGTGCCAGCCGGACAGGGGGAGTTGGCTACACCTTC. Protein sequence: CASRTGGVGYTF.

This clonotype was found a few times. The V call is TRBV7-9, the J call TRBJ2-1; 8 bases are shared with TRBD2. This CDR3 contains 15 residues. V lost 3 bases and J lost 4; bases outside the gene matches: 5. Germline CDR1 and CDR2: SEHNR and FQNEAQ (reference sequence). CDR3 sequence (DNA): TGTGCCAGCAGCTTCGTAGCGGGGTTATACAATGAGCAGTTCTTC. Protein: CASSFVAGLYNEQFF.